The 25 T cell receptor beta chains below come from one sample, sequenced in a study of blood T cell repertoires in COVID-19. Here immunoSEQ multiplex PCR was the method, and the copy in TCRdb shows in-frame clones only, minus some. The repertoire holds 200,000 or so clones, with roughly four fifths as singletons. The sequenced material came from PBMCs or T cells enriched from blood (not recorded which). These receptors were taken from a man aged 40-55 years who had recovered from COVID-19.

The chain couples TRBV5-1 to TRBJ2-5, with 10 bases lining up with TRBD2. Trimming took 4 bases from V and 5 from J; bases not matched to a gene: 8. Germline assignment: CDR1 SGHRS and CDR2 YFSETQ. The CDR3 is 15 amino acids. The CDR3 sequence: CASSPTSGLRETQYF. The CDR3 DNA sequence: TGCGCCAGCAGCCCGACTAGCGGGTTACGTGAGACCCAGTACTTC.

The CDR3 sequence: CASRTGQELNTEAFF. The CDR3 region has the DNA TGCGCCAGCAGAACTGGACAGGAGCTGAACACTGAAGCTTTCTTT. This chain joins TRBV10-1 and TRBJ1-1; 7 nucleotides align to TRBD1. Losses at the gene ends were 6 bases for V and 0 bases for J; bases not matched to a gene: 7. The CDR3 extends over 15 amino acids. Per the germline V gene, CDR1 is WNHNN and CDR2 is SYGVQD (reference sequence).

Only one count was recorded for this clone. The rearrangement uses TRBV18 and TRBJ2-6; D ambiguous. Germline values: CDR1 KGHSH, CDR2 LQKENI. The CDR3 covers 15 residues. Deletions cut 3 bases from V and 4 bases from J, with 10 bases between. The CDR3 DNA reads TGTGCCAGCTCACCGACTGCTAACGGGGCCAACGTCCTGACTTTC. It encodes CASSPTANGANVLTF.

The J gene is TRBJ1-2, the V gene TRBV11-2; D is possibly TRBD1 (6 bases). The CDR3 contains 19 residues. V was shortened by 0 bases and J by 1 base, with 21 bases between the two germline ends. CDR1 is SGHAT, CDR2 FQNNGV, per germline. The CDR3 reads CASSLDPFTPPGDNYGYTF. The CDR3 DNA sequence: TGTGCCAGCAGCTTAGATCCTTTTACCCCCCCAGGGGATAACTATGGCTACACCTTC.

The gene calls are TRBV5-1 and TRBJ2-7; 7 bases match TRBD2. J lost 3 bases, V lost 4 bases, and 13 bases had no gene match. CDR1 and CDR2 (germline): SGHRS, YFSETQ. There are 16 residues in the CDR3. CDR3 residues: CASSRGDASEGYEQYF. The CDR3 nucleotides are TGCGCCAGCAGCCGGGGGGACGCATCTGAGGGCTACGAGCAGTACTTC. The variable domain in full, with the rest retrieved from reference TRBV5-1 and TRBJ2-7, is KAGVTQTPRYLIKTRGQQVTLSCSPISGHRSVSWYQQTPGQGLQFLFEYFSETQRNKGNFPGRFSGRQFSNSRSEMNVSTLELGDSALYLCASSRGDASEGYEQYFGPGTRLTVT.

The chain carries TRBV6-2 or TRBV6-3 and TRBJ2-7; possibly TRBD1 for D (5 bases). The CDR3 is made up of 17 amino acids. V gave up 5 bases and J gave up 7 bases, with 27 bases separating them. The germline gives CDR1 MNHEY, CDR2 SVGEGT. The CDR3 sequence: CASSPRERWQGSGEQYF. Written as DNA, the CDR3 is TGTGCCAGCAGTCCGCGCGAAAGGTGGCAGGGATCAGGGGAGCAGTACTTC.

The chain uses TRBV27 and TRBJ2-7, with 7 nucleotides matching TRBD1. Germline V gene lookup returns CDR1 MNHEY and CDR2 SMNVEV (reference sequence). The V gene end was trimmed by 1 base and the J gene end by 2 bases; junction bases not matched to a gene: 2. The CDR3 totals 14 residues. CDR3 region: CASSLYQGAYEQYF. CDR3 DNA: TGTGCCAGCAGTTTATACCAGGGGGCCTACGAGCAGTACTTC.

The J gene is TRBJ2-5, the V gene TRBV3-1 (or the pseudogene TRBV3-2), with D perhaps TRBD1 (7 bases). In germline, CDR1 is LGHDT, CDR2 YNNKEL (reference sequence). The V end was cut by 0 bases, the J end by 4 bases, with 24 bases between. The CDR3 is 19 amino acids. The CDR3 DNA follows: TGTGCCAGCAGCCAAGAATCGCAGGCGGGACAGAAGGTTGTAGAGACCCAGTACTTC. Residues: CASSQESQAGQKVVETQYF.

The chain is built from TRBV4-1 and TRBJ2-3; tentatively, D is TRBD1 (6 bases). The CDR3 loop spans 19 amino acids. The V gene's germline CDR1 is MGHRA and CDR2 YSYEKL. V was pared by 0 bases and J by 2 bases, with 21 bases between. CDR3 nucleotides: TGCGCCAGCAGCCAAGAAACACTAGGGGGTTTGGGCTCCACAGATACGCAGTATTTT. Residues: CASSQETLGGLGSTDTQYF.

The rearrangement links TRBV19 to TRBJ2-7; possible D gene TRBD2, 7 bases. Trimming cost V 5 bases and J 5 bases, with 19 bases left between them. The CDR3 runs to 15 residues. The germline gives CDR1 LNHDA, CDR2 SQIVND (reference sequence). DNA of the CDR3: TGTGCCAGTAGTTCCCCCCTCCGGGGGGCCAACGAGCAGTACTTC. Translating gives CASSSPLRGANEQYF.

The chain links TRBV3-1 (or the pseudogene TRBV3-2) to TRBJ2-3, with TRBD2 matching 10 bases. V lost 3 bases, J lost 2 bases, and 8 bases stayed unmatched. The length of the CDR3 is 17 residues. Per germline, CDR1 LGHDT and CDR2 YNNKEL (reference sequence). CDR3: CASSQRGLAAVTDTQYF. CDR3 nucleotide sequence: TGTGCCAGCAGCCAGCGCGGACTAGCGGCCGTCACAGATACGCAGTATTTT.

This clone was seen once. The chain joins TRBV7-8 to TRBJ1-1; 8 bases fit TRBD1. Germline V gives CDR1 SGHVS, CDR2 FQNEAQ. The CDR3 consists of 13 residues. V dropped 4 bases and J dropped 6; count of bases not matched to a gene: 4. CDR3 protein: CASSYRQGSEAFF. The DNA of the CDR3 is TGTGCCAGCAGCTATCGACAGGGGTCTGAAGCTTTCTTT. Drawing the rest from reference TRBV7-8 and TRBJ1-1, the complete variable domain is GAGVSQSPRYKVAKRGQDVALRCDPISGHVSLFWYQQALGQGPEFLTYFQNEAQLDKSGLPSDRFFAERPEGSVSTLKIQRTQQEDSAVYLCASSYRQGSEAFFGQGTRLTVV.

The genes are TRBV6-6 and TRBJ1-5; 8 bases agree with TRBD1. Germline assignment: CDR1 MNHNY and CDR2 SVGAGI (reference sequence). This CDR3 contains 13 residues. V was clipped by 6 bases and J by 4 bases; unmatched bases: 2. This CDR3 reads CASRTGANQPQHF. CDR3 DNA sequence: TGTGCCAGCAGGACAGGGGCTAATCAGCCCCAGCATTTT.

This rearrangement joins TRBV11-2 to TRBJ2-2, with TRBD2 matching over 12 bases. The CDR3 runs 19 residues. V gave up 7 bases and J gave up 2 bases; unmatched junction bases: 14. The germline V gene has CDR1 SGHAT and CDR2 FQNNGV. The CDR3 DNA sequence: TGTGCCAGCAACAGGCGGCTAGCGGGGGGGCCCACCAACACCGGGGAGCTGTTTTTT. It specifies CASNRRLAGGPTNTGELFF. Full variable domain (remainder filled in from reference TRBV11-2 and TRBJ2-2): EAGVAQSPRYKIIEKRQSVAFWCNPISGHATLYWYQQILGQGPKLLIQFQNNGVVDDSQLPKDRFSAERLKGVDSTLKIQPAKLEDSAVYLCASNRRLAGGPTNTGELFFGEGSRLTVL.

This chain joins TRBV28 and TRBJ2-1, with TRBD1 matching over 8 bases. V lost 5 bases to trimming and J lost 9 bases; unmatched junction nucleotides: 9. Germline V gene data show CDR1 as MDHEN and CDR2 as SYDVKM. The CDR3 length is 14 residues. This CDR3 is CASSPGQGRAEQFF. The CDR3 DNA reads as TGTGCCAGCAGTCCTGGACAGGGTCGAGCTGAGCAGTTCTTC.

The rearrangement links TRBV9 to TRBJ1-1, with no clear D. CDR1 is SGDLS and CDR2 is YYNGEE in the germline V gene. V was cut by 0 bases and J by 3 bases, with 3 bases left in between. CDR3 length equals 12 residues. DNA for the CDR3: TGTGCCAGCAGCGTAGCGGACACTGAAGCTTTCTTT. Translation: CASSVADTEAFF.

This clone was counted a single time. The chain joins TRBV19 to TRBJ1-1, with D hard to call. The V and J ends lost 3 bases and 1 base respectively, with 15 bases between them. Germline V lookup: CDR1 LNHDA, CDR2 SQIVND (reference sequence). The CDR3 is made up of 16 amino acids. The CDR3 reads CASSIGVTWGNTEAFF. CDR3 DNA sequence: TGTGCCAGTAGTATCGGGGTTACATGGGGGAACACTGAAGCTTTCTTT.

This clone was seen just once. The chain recombines TRBV6-5 with TRBJ1-1, with a tentative D call TRBD1 (5 bases). Deletions cut 2 bases from V and 5 bases from J, with 6 bases between. Germline assignment: CDR1 MNHEY and CDR2 SVGAGI. The CDR3 has 12 residues. The CDR3 region is CASSYDSTEAFF. DNA of the CDR3: TGTGCCAGCAGTTACGACAGTACTGAAGCTTTCTTT.

The chain links TRBV5-1 to TRBJ1-1; D perhaps matches TRBD1 (5 bases). Trimming took 4 bases from V and 11 from J, leaving 21 bases between them. The V gene's germline CDR1 is SGHRS and CDR2 YFSETQ. The CDR3 is 14 amino acids. This chain's CDR3 is CASSKPGTDGGAFF. The CDR3 bases are TGCGCCAGCAGCAAACCCGGGACGGACGGAGGGGCTTTCTTT.

The table lists this clone with a count of one. The V and J genes are TRBV7-9 and TRBJ2-3; maybe TRBD2 (7 bases). V dropped 4 bases and J dropped 4 bases, with 24 bases sitting between them. The CDR3 loop spans 18 amino acids. From germline, CDR1 is SEHNR and CDR2 FQNEAQ (reference sequence). The CDR3 spells CASSSHMGGATPSDTQYF. CDR3 DNA sequence: TGTGCCAGCAGCTCCCACATGGGGGGGGCAACCCCGTCAGATACGCAGTATTTT.

This clone was detected a few times. CDR3: CATRGLQGPPAKNIQYF. In nucleotides, the CDR3 is TGTGCCACCCGAGGTCTTCAGGGGCCCCCAGCCAAAAACATTCAGTACTTC. The chain has TRBV27 and TRBJ2-4; the D gene is possibly TRBD1 (6 bases). From germline, CDR1 is MNHEY and CDR2 SMNVEV (reference sequence). CDR3 length: 17 residues. Trimming removed 10 bases at V and 0 bases at J, with 22 bases between.

The table lists this clone with a few counts. The chain employs TRBV2 and TRBJ1-2; 7 positions agree with TRBD1. V lost 9 bases and J lost 1; bases outside the gene matches: 8. CDR3 length: 14 residues. Germline CDR1 is SNHLY and CDR2 is FYNNEI. The chain's CDR3 is CASGRGLSNYGYTF. CDR3 nucleotide sequence: TGTGCCAGTGGAAGGGGGCTCAGTAACTATGGCTACACCTTC.

The CDR3 loop is CASRSGDRGLADTQYF. The CDR3 bases are TGTGCCAGCAGATCTGGGGACAGGGGATTAGCGGATACGCAGTATTTT. The rearrangement links TRBV21-1 to TRBJ2-3; TRBD1 reflects the table's D call only, with no check against the DNA. TRBV21-1 is designated a pseudogene. CDR3 length equals 16 residues.

This clone was seen once. This chain links TRBV28 with TRBJ1-5, with 9 bases identical to TRBD1. CDR3 length equals 18 residues. Unmatched junction bases numbered 15, after V lost 3 bases and J lost 6 bases. Germline lookup yields CDR1 MDHEN and CDR2 SYDVKM. The CDR3 here is CASSLFVGTGFLGQPQHF. As DNA, the CDR3 is TGTGCCAGCAGTTTGTTTGTCGGGACAGGGTTCCTTGGTCAGCCCCAGCATTTT.

Note on this clone: A much larger clone sits a single nucleotide away, making a read error possible. Other DNA sequences in the same sample also yield this CDR3. The chain is built from TRBV6-5 and TRBJ1-1, with D possibly being TRBD1 (6 bases). The CDR3 is 13 amino acids. The germline V and J ends were trimmed by 6 bases and 1 base, with 9 bases remaining between them. The germline V gene has CDR1 MNHEY and CDR2 SVGAGI. The CDR3, as DNA: TGTGCCAGCAGGCAACAGGGGAACACTGAAGCTTTCTTT. It encodes CASRQQGNTEAFF.